One and the same sample provided the 28 T cell receptor beta chains below, sequenced in a study of T cell clones after liver transplantation. Only in-frame clones appear in the TCRdb table, and some are missing; sequencing was by immunoSEQ multiplex PCR. The table shows 55,000 to 80,000 clones, with 90% occurring only once. Sample: CD4+ T cells from blood, taken before liver transplant. The receptors come from a human donor who received a liver transplant.

V gene TRBV18 combines with J gene TRBJ1-5; D ambiguous. There are 13 residues in the CDR3. Deletions cut 4 bases from V and 4 bases from J, with 8 bases between. From germline, CDR1 is KGHSH and CDR2 LQKENI. The CDR3 bases are TGTGCCAGCTCACGGGCAGAAAATCAGCCCCAGCATTTT. It translates to CASSRAENQPQHF.

This clone was seen only once. This chain links TRBV28 with TRBJ2-1, with D tentatively TRBD1 (6 bases). The CDR3 spans 14 residues. Per germline, CDR1 MDHEN and CDR2 SYDVKM. V lost 7 bases and J lost 2, with 12 bases in between. The CDR3, as DNA: TGTGCCAGCATCTTAACAGGGCCCTACAATGAGCAGTTCTTC. Translation gives CASILTGPYNEQFF.

This rearrangement joins TRBV10-3 to TRBJ2-1, with TRBD1 identical over 9 bases. CDR1 is ENHRY and CDR2 is SYGVKD in the germline V gene. Germline trimming cut 7 bases from V and 8 bases from J; bases unmatched to any gene: 6. This CDR3 is 13 amino acids long. CDR3: CAIKEQGADEQFF. CDR3 bases: TGTGCCATCAAGGAACAGGGGGCCGATGAGCAGTTCTTC.

Comments on this clone: A clone one base away is much larger, so this may be a read error. The same CDR3 is also encoded by other DNA sequences in this sample. V gene TRBV29-1 combines with J gene TRBJ1-1; D might be TRBD1 (5 bases). Germline V gene lookup returns CDR1 SQVTM and CDR2 ANQGSEA. Between the trimmed V and J ends, which lost 4 bases and 4 bases, there was a span of 10 bases. The CDR3 consists of 12 residues. The CDR3 DNA follows: TGCAGCGTTGTAGCGGGGGGCACTGAAGCTTTCTTT. Translating gives CSVVAGGTEAFF.

The chain links TRBV27 to TRBJ2-4; TRBD2 aligns across 9 bases. The CDR3 has 14 residues. V was clipped by 6 bases and J by 8 bases; unmatched bases: 8. The germline CDR1 and CDR2 sequences are MNHEY and SMNVEV (reference sequence). The DNA for the CDR3 is TGTGCCAGCAGAGTGGGGACTAGCTCTGACATTCAGTACTTC. Amino acid sequence: CASRVGTSSDIQYF.

The rearrangement links TRBV5-1 to TRBJ2-7; maybe TRBD1 (6 bases). Between the trimmed V and J ends, which lost 5 bases and 6 bases, there was a span of 15 bases. The CDR3 is 13 residues long. From germline, CDR1 is SGHRS and CDR2 YFSETQ. The CDR3 sequence: CASRSQGTPEQYF. The DNA for the CDR3 is TGCGCCAGCAGATCACAGGGAACGCCCGAGCAGTACTTC. Based on the CDR3 plus reference TRBV5-1 and TRBJ2-7, the full variable domain is KAGVTQTPRYLIKTRGQQVTLSCSPISGHRSVSWYQQTPGQGLQFLFEYFSETQRNKGNFPGRFSGRQFSNSRSEMNVSTLELGDSALYLCASRSQGTPEQYFGPGTRLTVT.

The chain is built from TRBV19 and TRBJ2-7, with 10 bases lining up with TRBD2. Trimming removed 5 bases from V and 2 bases from J; junction bases left unmatched: 6. Germline loops: CDR1 LNHDA, CDR2 SQIVND (reference sequence). The length of the CDR3 is 15 residues. In DNA, the CDR3 is TGTGCCAGTAGTCAACAAGCGGGAGGGACCTACGAGCAGTACTTC. Residues: CASSQQAGGTYEQYF. Complete variable domain (other parts from reference TRBV19 and TRBJ2-7): DGGITQSPKYLFRKEGQNVTLSCEQNLNHDAMYWYRQDPGQGLRLIYYSQIVNDFQKGDIAEGYSVSREKKESFPLTVTSAQKNPTAFYLCASSQQAGGTYEQYFGPGTRLTVT.

This chain joins TRBV2 and TRBJ1-5, with D possibly matching TRBD1 (5 bases). CDR3 length equals 13 residues. V was cut by 2 bases and J by 11 bases, with 13 bases left in between. Per germline, CDR1 SNHLY and CDR2 FYNNEI. CDR3 bases: TGTGCCAGCAGTGAATCCGGGCGGGGGGCCCAGCATTTT. Translated: CASSESGRGAQHF.

The chain has TRBV5-4 and TRBJ2-1, with 9 bases identical to TRBD2. V dropped 4 bases and J dropped 12; count of bases not matched to a gene: 17. This CDR3 has 16 amino acids. Germline values: CDR1 SGHNT, CDR2 YYREEE (reference sequence). The CDR3 DNA follows: TGTGCCAGCAGCCCGGGGTCTAGCGGGGTGGAAGGCTGGCAGTTCTTC. Its protein is CASSPGSSGVEGWQFF.

Details on this clone: Other DNA sequences in this sample translate to the same CDR3. The V gene is TRBV29-1, the J gene TRBJ1-1, with a possible D match to TRBD1 (5 bases). The germline V and J ends were trimmed by 6 bases and 1 base, with 9 bases remaining between them. The CDR3 covers 12 residues. CDR1 and CDR2 (germline): SQVTM, ANQGSEA. Here the CDR3 reads CSVGGGNTEAFF. The CDR3 coding sequence is TGCAGCGTGGGCGGGGGGAACACTGAAGCTTTCTTT.

This chain joins TRBV4-2 and TRBJ2-2; D is perhaps TRBD2 (6 bases). V was trimmed by 3 bases and J by 4 bases, leaving 18 bases between them. Germline assignment: CDR1 LGHNA and CDR2 YNFKEQ. The CDR3 consists of 17 residues. The CDR3 loop is CASSHLGPFGGTGELFF. The CDR3, as DNA: TGTGCCAGCAGCCACCTCGGGCCCTTCGGGGGCACCGGGGAGCTGTTTTTT.

This sequence joins TRBV9 and TRBJ2-3; 12 bases map to TRBD2. Germline CDR1 and CDR2: SGDLS and YYNGEE. This CDR3 has 17 residues. Trimming cost V 4 bases and J 6 bases; bases outside gene matches: 12. The CDR3 region is CASSFGLAGKEGDTQYF. The CDR3 coding sequence is TGTGCCAGCAGCTTCGGACTAGCGGGGAAGGAGGGGGATACGCAGTATTTT.

This clone is categorized as medium-sized. This chain links TRBV2 with TRBJ2-7; possibly TRBD1 for D (6 bases). The CDR3 covers 14 residues. Germline CDR1 SNHLY, CDR2 FYNNEI. V lost 7 bases and J 6 bases, leaving 19 bases between the germline ends. The CDR3 protein is CASTQQGPTAEQYF. Here the CDR3 DNA reads TGTGCCAGCACCCAGCAGGGGCCGACCGCCGAGCAGTACTTC.

As regards this clone: The sample contains more than one DNA sequence encoding this CDR3. This chain uses TRBV4-1 with TRBJ1-3; D might be TRBD1 (5 bases). V was pared by 2 bases and J by 2 bases, with 13 bases between. The germline gives CDR1 MGHRA, CDR2 YSYEKL. CDR3 length: 16 amino acids. The CDR3 loop is CASSQSPGGAGNTIYF. The CDR3 coding sequence is TGCGCCAGCAGCCAATCCCCGGGGGGGGCTGGAAACACCATATATTTT.

The chain recombines TRBV28 with TRBJ2-1, with 14 bases that match TRBD2. This CDR3 has 14 amino acids. Germline CDR1 is MDHEN and CDR2 is SYDVKM. The V segment lost 8 bases and the J segment 3 bases; nucleotides outside the gene matches: 0. The CDR3 region is CASGTSGSYNEQFF. The CDR3 DNA follows: TGTGCCAGCGGGACTAGCGGGAGCTACAATGAGCAGTTCTTC.

The chain carries TRBV28 and TRBJ1-5; D uncertain. Per germline, CDR1 MDHEN and CDR2 SYDVKM. The CDR3 length is 12 residues. V was clipped by 5 bases and J by 11 bases, with 13 bases between them. CDR3 DNA sequence: TGTGCCAGCAGTCCCCTCAAGGCGACCCAGCATTTT. Translated, it gives CASSPLKATQHF.

The V call is TRBV7-2, the J call TRBJ2-1; D might be TRBD1 or TRBD2, each matching 6 bases. Trimming took 3 bases from V and 9 from J, leaving 12 bases between them. The CDR3 has 13 amino acids. CDR1 is SGHTA and CDR2 is FQGNSA in the germline V gene. CDR3 region: CASSFEQGGEQFF. CDR3 nucleotide sequence: TGTGCCAGCAGCTTTGAACAGGGAGGTGAGCAGTTCTTC.

DNA for the CDR3: TGTGCCTGCACCTCAGCGGGAGGAGGGTACTCCTACAATGAGCAGTTCTTC. Protein product: CACTSAGGGYSYNEQFF. The chain joins TRBV30 to TRBJ2-1; 9 bases fit TRBD2. The CDR3 contains 17 residues. Germline CDR1 is GTSNPN and CDR2 is SVGIG (reference sequence). V was clipped by 6 bases and J by 0 bases; unmatched bases: 12.

The gene calls are TRBV30 and TRBJ2-1; no clear D. Germline V gene sequence: CDR1 GTSNPN, CDR2 SVGIG (reference sequence). This CDR3 region has 14 residues. Trimming removed 4 bases at V and 2 bases at J, with 12 bases between. DNA for the CDR3: TGTGCCTGGATCCCACAAAGGGCCTACAATGAGCAGTTCTTC. Translation: CAWIPQRAYNEQFF. Looking up the rest from reference TRBV30 and TRBJ2-1 gives the full variable domain: SQTIHQWPATLVQPVGSPLSLECTVEGTSNPNLYWYRQAAGRGLQLLFYSVGIGQISSEVPQNLSASRPQDRQFILSSKKLLLSDSGFYLCAWIPQRAYNEQFFGPGTRLTVL.

Concerning this clone: This specimen includes other DNA sequences encoding the same CDR3. The chain is built from TRBV7-2 and TRBJ2-7; D is undetermined. Trimming stripped 5 bases from V and 0 bases from J, with 5 bases between. This CDR3 has 12 residues. CDR1 and CDR2 from the germline V gene are SGHTA and FQGNSA. Here the CDR3 reads CASSPSSYEQYF. The DNA of the CDR3 is TGTGCCAGCAGCCCCAGCTCCTACGAGCAGTACTTC.

This sequence joins TRBV9 and TRBJ1-4; D remains unclear. Germline V lookup: CDR1 SGDLS, CDR2 YYNGEE. The CDR3 contains 14 residues. V was trimmed by 1 base and J by 9 bases, leaving 13 bases between them. In DNA, the CDR3 is TGTGCCAGCAGCGTACTGATCTCGATGAAAAAACTGTTTTTT. Protein: CASSVLISMKKLFF.

This sequence joins TRBV5-6 and TRBJ1-1; TRBD1 is a possible D gene (6 bases). The CDR3 is made up of 16 amino acids. V gave up 4 bases and J gave up 6 bases, with 22 bases separating them. The germline V gene has CDR1 SGHDT and CDR2 YYEEEE. This CDR3 reads CASSLQGTANVAEAFF. DNA for the CDR3: TGTGCCAGCAGCCTACAGGGAACCGCCAACGTCGCTGAAGCTTTCTTT.

V is TRBV19 and J is TRBJ2-2; 9 nucleotides line up with TRBD1. CDR1 is LNHDA, CDR2 SQIVND, per germline (reference sequence). V gave up 4 bases and J gave up 5 bases; unmatched junction bases: 8. The CDR3 is 16 residues long. In DNA form, the CDR3 reads TGTGCCAGTAGTAGCTCGCCGGGACAGGGAACCGGGGAGCTGTTTTTT. This translates into CASSSSPGQGTGELFF.

This clone was seen a handful of times. The chain couples TRBV7-2 to TRBJ1-6; D ambiguous. Germline values: CDR1 SGHTA, CDR2 FQGNSA. V shed 2 bases and J shed 8 bases, with 4 bases lying between them. This CDR3 contains 12 residues. DNA of the CDR3: TGTGCCAGCAGCTTACAGGATTCACCCCTCCACTTT. It is translated as CASSLQDSPLHF. The whole variable domain, remainder taken from reference TRBV7-2 and TRBJ1-6, is GAGVSQSPSNKVTEKGKDVELRCDPISGHTALYWYRQSLGQGLEFLIYFQGNSAPDKSGLPSDRFSAERTGGSVSTLTIQRTQQEDSAVYLCASSLQDSPLHFGNGTRLTVT.

The CDR3 DNA reads as TGTGCCAGCAGGGGACATCAGATTTTAGCCAAAAACATTCAGTACTTC. Encoded protein: CASRGHQILAKNIQYF. The chain combines TRBV28 with TRBJ2-4; TRBD1 might be the D (6 bases). The germline V gene has CDR1 MDHEN and CDR2 SYDVKM. V lost 6 bases and J 0 bases, leaving 15 bases between the germline ends. CDR3 length equals 16 residues.

This chain links TRBV9 with TRBJ1-1; TRBD1 is a possible D gene (5 bases). V lost 4 bases to trimming and J lost 1 base, with 11 bases between them. This CDR3 comprises 14 residues. Germline V gives CDR1 SGDLS, CDR2 YYNGEE. Here the CDR3 DNA reads TGTGCCAGCAGCTCCGACAGTCAGAACACTGAAGCTTTCTTT. Residues: CASSSDSQNTEAFF.

The chain is built from TRBV30 and TRBJ1-5, with no clear D. This CDR3 has 13 residues. Per the germline V gene, CDR1 is GTSNPN and CDR2 is SVGIG (reference sequence). V lost 8 bases to trimming and J lost 0 bases, with 11 bases between them. The CDR3 DNA is TGTGCCCTGAGTGCTGATAGCAATCAGCCCCAGCATTTT. As protein: CALSADSNQPQHF.

The CDR3 protein is CSDSTGVGTEAFF. As DNA, the CDR3 is TGCAGCGACAGTACAGGGGTTGGAACTGAAGCTTTCTTT. The rearrangement joins TRBV29-1 to TRBJ1-1, with TRBD1 matching over 7 bases. There are 13 residues in the CDR3. Per germline, CDR1 SQVTM and CDR2 ANQGSEA. V lost 7 bases and J lost 5; bases outside the gene matches: 10.